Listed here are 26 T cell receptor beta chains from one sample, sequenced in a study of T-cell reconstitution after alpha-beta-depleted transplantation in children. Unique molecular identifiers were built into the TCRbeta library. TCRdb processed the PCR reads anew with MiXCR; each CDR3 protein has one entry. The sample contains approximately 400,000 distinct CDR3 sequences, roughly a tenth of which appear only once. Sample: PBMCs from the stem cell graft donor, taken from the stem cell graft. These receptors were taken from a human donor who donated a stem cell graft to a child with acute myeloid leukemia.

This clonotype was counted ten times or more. This chain's CDR3 is CASSLSPYEQYF. The DNA of the CDR3 is TGTGCCAGCAGCTTAAGTCCCTACGAGCAGTACTTC. The chain recombines TRBV12-3 or TRBV12-4 with TRBJ2-7; D is uncertain. This CDR3 has 12 residues. V lost 6 bases and J 2 bases, leaving 8 bases between the germline ends.

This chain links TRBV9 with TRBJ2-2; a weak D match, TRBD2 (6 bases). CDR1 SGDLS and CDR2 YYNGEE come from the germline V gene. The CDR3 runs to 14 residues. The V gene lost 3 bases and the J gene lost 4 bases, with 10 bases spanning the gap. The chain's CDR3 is CASSARGPTGELFF. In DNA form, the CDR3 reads TGTGCCAGCAGCGCGCGGGGTCCCACCGGGGAGCTGTTTTTT.

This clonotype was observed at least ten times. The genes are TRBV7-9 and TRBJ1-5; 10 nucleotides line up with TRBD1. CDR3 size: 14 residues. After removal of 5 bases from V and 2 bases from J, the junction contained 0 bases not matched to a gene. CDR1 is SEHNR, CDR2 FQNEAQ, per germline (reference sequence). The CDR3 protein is CASSGQGGNQPQHF. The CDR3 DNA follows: TGTGCCAGCAGCGGACAGGGGGGCAATCAGCCCCAGCATTTT. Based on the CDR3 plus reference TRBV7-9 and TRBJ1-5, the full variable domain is DTGVSQNPRHKITKRGQNVTFRCDPISEHNRLYWYRQTLGQGPEFLTYFQNEAQLEKSRLLSDRFSAERPKGSFSTLEIQRTEQGDSAMYLCASSGQGGNQPQHFGDGTRLSIL.

CDR3 sequence reads: CAISQSPGTANTGELFF. The CDR3 coding sequence is TGTGCCATCAGCCAATCTCCCGGGACGGCGAACACCGGGGAGCTGTTTTTT. This sequence joins TRBV10-3 and TRBJ2-2, with D perhaps assigned TRBD1 or TRBD2 (5 bases each). The CDR3 contains 17 residues. Deletions cut 6 bases from V and 0 bases from J, with 17 bases between. Germline CDR1 ENHRY, CDR2 SYGVKD.

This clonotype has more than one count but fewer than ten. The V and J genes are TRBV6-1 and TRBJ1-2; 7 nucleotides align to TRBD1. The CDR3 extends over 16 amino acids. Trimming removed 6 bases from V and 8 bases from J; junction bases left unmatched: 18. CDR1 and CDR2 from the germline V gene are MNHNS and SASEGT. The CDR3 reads CASSERRRTGKEGYTF. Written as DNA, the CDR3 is TGTGCCAGCAGCGAAAGAAGGAGGACAGGAAAGGAAGGCTACACCTTC.

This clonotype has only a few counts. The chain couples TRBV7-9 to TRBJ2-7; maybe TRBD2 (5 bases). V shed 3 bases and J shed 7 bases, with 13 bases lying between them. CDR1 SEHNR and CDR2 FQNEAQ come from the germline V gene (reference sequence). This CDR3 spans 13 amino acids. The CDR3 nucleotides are TGTGCCAGCAGCTTGTTGTGGCGAGGGGAGCAGTACTTC. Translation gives CASSLLWRGEQYF. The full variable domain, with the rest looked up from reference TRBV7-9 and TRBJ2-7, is DTGVSQNPRHKITKRGQNVTFRCDPISEHNRLYWYRQTLGQGPEFLTYFQNEAQLEKSRLLSDRFSAERPKGSFSTLEIQRTEQGDSAMYLCASSLLWRGEQYFGPGTRLTVT.

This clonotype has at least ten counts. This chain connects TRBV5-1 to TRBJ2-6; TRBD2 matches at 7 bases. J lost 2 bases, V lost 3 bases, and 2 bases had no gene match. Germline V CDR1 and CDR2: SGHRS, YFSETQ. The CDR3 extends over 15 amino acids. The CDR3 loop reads CASSSGTTGANVLTF. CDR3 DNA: TGCGCCAGCAGCTCCGGGACTACTGGGGCCAACGTCCTGACTTTC.

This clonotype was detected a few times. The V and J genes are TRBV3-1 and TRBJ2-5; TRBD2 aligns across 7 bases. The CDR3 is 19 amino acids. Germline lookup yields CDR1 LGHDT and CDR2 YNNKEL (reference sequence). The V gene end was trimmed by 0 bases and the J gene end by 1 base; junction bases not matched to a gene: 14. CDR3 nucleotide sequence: TGTGCCAGCAGCCAAGATTGGAGACTATCGGGGGGAACCCAAGAGACCCAGTACTTC. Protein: CASSQDWRLSGGTQETQYF.

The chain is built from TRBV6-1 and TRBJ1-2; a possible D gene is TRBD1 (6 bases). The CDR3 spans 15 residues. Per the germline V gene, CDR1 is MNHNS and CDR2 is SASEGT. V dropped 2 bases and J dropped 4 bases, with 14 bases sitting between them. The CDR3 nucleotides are TGTGCCAGCAGTGAATTAGCAGGGGCCGGCTATGGCTACACCTTC. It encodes CASSELAGAGYGYTF.

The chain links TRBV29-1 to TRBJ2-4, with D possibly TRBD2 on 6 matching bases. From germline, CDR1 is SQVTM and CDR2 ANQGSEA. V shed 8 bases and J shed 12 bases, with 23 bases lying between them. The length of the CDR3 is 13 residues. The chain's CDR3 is CSFLRSAGSSQYF. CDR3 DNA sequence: TGCAGCTTCCTGAGGTCAGCCGGGAGCAGTCAGTACTTC. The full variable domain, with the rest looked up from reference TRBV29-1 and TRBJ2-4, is SAVISQKPSRDICQRGTSLTIQCQVDSQVTMMFWYRQQPGQSLTLIATANQGSEATYESGFVIDKFPISRPNLTFSTLTVSNMSPEDSSIYLCSFLRSAGSSQYFGAGTRLSVL.

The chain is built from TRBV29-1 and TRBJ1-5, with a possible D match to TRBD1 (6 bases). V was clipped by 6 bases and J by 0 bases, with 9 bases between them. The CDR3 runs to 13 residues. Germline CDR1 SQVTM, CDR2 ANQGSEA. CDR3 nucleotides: TGCAGCGTCAAACAGGGTAGCAATCAGCCCCAGCATTTT. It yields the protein CSVKQGSNQPQHF.

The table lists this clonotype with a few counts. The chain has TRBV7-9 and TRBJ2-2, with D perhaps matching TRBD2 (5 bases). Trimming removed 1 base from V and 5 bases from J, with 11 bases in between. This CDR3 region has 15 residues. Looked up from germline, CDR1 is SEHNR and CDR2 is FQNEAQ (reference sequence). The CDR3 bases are TGTGCCAGCAGCTTAGGCCTAGCTAGAACCGGGGAGCTGTTTTTT. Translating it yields CASSLGLARTGELFF.

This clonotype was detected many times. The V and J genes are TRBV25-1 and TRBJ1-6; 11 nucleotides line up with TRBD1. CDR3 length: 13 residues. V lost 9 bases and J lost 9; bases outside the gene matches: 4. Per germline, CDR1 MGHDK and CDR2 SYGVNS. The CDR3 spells CASGTGGGSPLHF. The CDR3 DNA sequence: TGTGCCAGTGGGACAGGGGGTGGTTCACCCCTCCACTTT.

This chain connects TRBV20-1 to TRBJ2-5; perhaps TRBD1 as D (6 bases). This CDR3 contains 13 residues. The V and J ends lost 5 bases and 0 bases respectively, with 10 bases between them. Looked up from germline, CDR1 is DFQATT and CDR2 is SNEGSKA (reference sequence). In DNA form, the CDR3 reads TGCAGTGCTCAACGGACAGACCAAGAGACCCAGTACTTC. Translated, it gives CSAQRTDQETQYF.

CDR3 amino acids: CASSLAIAADSYEQYF. CDR3 sequence (DNA): TGTGCCAGCAGCTTAGCGATAGCAGCGGACTCCTACGAGCAGTACTTC. The chain recombines TRBV7-2 with TRBJ2-7, with D maybe TRBD2 (5 bases). V was pared by 0 bases and J by 0 bases, with 12 bases between. This CDR3 is 16 amino acids long. Germline lookup yields CDR1 SGHTA and CDR2 FQGNSA.

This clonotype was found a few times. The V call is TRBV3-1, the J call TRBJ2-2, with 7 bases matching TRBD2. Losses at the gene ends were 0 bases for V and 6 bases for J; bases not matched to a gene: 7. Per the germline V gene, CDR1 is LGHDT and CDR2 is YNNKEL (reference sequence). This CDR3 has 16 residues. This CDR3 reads CASSQEGRGLPGELFF. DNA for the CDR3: TGTGCCAGCAGCCAAGAGGGGAGGGGTCTTCCCGGGGAGCTGTTTTTT.

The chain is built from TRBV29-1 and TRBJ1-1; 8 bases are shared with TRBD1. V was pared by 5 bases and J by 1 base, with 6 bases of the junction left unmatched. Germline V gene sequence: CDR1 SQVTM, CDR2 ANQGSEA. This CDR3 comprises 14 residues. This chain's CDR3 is CSVRQGLENTEAFF. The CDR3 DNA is TGCAGCGTTCGACAGGGGCTCGAGAACACTGAAGCTTTCTTT. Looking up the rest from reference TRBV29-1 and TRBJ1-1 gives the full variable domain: SAVISQKPSRDICQRGTSLTIQCQVDSQVTMMFWYRQQPGQSLTLIATANQGSEATYESGFVIDKFPISRPNLTFSTLTVSNMSPEDSSIYLCSVRQGLENTEAFFGQGTRLTVV.

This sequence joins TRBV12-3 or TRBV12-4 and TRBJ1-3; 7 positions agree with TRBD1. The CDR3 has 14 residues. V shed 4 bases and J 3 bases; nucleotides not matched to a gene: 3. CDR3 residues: CASSSGTVGNTIYF. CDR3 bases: TGTGCCAGCAGTTCCGGGACAGTTGGAAACACCATATATTTT.

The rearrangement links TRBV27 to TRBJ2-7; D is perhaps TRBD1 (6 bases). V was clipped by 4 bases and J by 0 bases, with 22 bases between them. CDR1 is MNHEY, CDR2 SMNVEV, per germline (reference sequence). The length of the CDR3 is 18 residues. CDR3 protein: CASSSFSGTPVSSYEQYF. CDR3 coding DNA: TGTGCCAGCAGTTCCTTTTCCGGGACACCCGTAAGCTCCTACGAGCAGTACTTC.

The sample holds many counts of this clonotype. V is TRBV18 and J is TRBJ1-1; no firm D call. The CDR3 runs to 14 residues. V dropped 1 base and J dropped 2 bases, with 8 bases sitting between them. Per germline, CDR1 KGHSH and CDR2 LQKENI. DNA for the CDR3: TGTGCCAGCTCACCACAGGGTCTCAACACTGAAGCTTTCTTT. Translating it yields CASSPQGLNTEAFF. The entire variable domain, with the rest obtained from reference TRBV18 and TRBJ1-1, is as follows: NAGVMQNPRHLVRRRGQEARLRCSPMKGHSHVYWYRQLPEEGLKFMVYLQKENIIDESGMPKERFSAEFPKEGPSILRIQQVVRGDSAAYFCASSPQGLNTEAFFGQGTRLTVV.

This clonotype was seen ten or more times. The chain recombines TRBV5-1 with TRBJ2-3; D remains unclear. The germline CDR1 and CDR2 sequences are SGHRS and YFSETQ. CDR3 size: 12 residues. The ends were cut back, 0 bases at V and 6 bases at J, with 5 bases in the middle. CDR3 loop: CASSLAPDTQYF. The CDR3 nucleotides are TGCGCCAGCAGCTTGGCCCCGGATACGCAGTATTTT.

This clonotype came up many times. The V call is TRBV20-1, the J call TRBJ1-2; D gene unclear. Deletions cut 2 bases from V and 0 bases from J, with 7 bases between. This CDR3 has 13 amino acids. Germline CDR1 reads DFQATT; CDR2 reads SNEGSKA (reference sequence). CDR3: CSARREANYGYTF. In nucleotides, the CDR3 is TGCAGTGCTAGACGGGAAGCTAACTATGGCTACACCTTC.

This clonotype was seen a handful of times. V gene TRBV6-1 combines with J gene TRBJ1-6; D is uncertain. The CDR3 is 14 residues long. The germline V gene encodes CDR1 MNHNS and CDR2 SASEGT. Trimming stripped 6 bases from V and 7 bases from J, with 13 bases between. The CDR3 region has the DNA TGTGCCAGCAGCCCGGGTCTAGAGAATTCACCCCTCCACTTT. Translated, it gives CASSPGLENSPLHF.

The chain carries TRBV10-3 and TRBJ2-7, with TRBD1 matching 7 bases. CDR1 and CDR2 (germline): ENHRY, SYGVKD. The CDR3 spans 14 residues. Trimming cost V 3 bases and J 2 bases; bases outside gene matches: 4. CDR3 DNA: TGTGCCATCAGTGAAAGGGGGCCAACCTACGAGCAGTACTTC. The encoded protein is CAISERGPTYEQYF.

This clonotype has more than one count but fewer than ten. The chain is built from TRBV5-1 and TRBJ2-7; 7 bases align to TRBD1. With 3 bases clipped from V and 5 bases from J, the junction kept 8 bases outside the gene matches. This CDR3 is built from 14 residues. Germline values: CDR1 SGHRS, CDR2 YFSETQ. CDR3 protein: CASSYSGQFDEQYF. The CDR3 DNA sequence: TGCGCCAGCAGCTACTCGGGACAGTTCGACGAGCAGTACTTC.

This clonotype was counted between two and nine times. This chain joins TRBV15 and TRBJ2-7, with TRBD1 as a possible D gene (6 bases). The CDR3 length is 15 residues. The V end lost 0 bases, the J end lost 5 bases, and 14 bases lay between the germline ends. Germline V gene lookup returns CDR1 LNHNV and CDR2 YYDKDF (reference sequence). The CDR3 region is CATSRDRARGNEQYF. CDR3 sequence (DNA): TGTGCCACCAGCAGAGATCGAGCCAGGGGAAACGAGCAGTACTTC.